This T cell receptor beta chain is drawn from a study of beta chain features in type 1 diabetes. Whole-study results and caveats: All four CD4+ subsets of Type 1 diabetes patients contained TCRB CDR3s that were moderately but significantly shorter.

Since all of the isolated RNA was reverse transcribed, expressed TCRB transcripts were what got sequenced. Profiled with immunoSEQ multiplex PCR; TCRdb holds only in-frame clones, not every one. The data hold more than 300,000 clones, with around 9.6% observed a single time. Trimming removed 2 bases at V and 7 bases at J, with 9 bases between. CDR1 is SEHNR, CDR2 FQNEAQ, per germline (reference sequence). CDR3 length: 13 amino acids. CD45RO/CCR7/CD25/CD127/CD95/CD27 staining was used to isolate CD4+ naive, central memory, regulatory and stem cell-like memory cells by sorting. On this clone itself: Its antigen is as yet unknown.

This receptor was obtained from a man aged 25-40 years with type 1 diabetes. The V and J genes are TRBV7-9 and TRBJ2-1; D unresolved. The sample comprised central memory CD4+ T cells from blood. The CDR3 spells CASSLNRVNEQFF. The CDR3 bases are TGTGCCAGCAGCTTAAATAGGGTTAATGAGCAGTTCTTC.